This T cell receptor beta chain was documented in a study of T cell repertoires in cytomegalovirus infection. Each CDR3 protein is one row after TCRdb ran MiXCR on the reads. The sample yields fewer than 350,000 distinct CDR3 sequences, almost 30% seen once. V lost 0 bases to trimming and J lost 0 bases; unmatched junction nucleotides: 7. There are 18 residues in the CDR3. Germline V gene data show CDR1 as SGDLS and CDR2 as YYNGEE. This clonotype was seen ten or more times. As yet, its antigen is unknown. This specimen was cultured PBMCs, taken from culture after CMV antigen stimulation. The receptor was isolated from a human donor in good health (CMV status not recorded). Some clones in this sample may be carry-over from other donors' samples. The chain has TRBV9 and TRBJ1-3; 9 positions match TRBD1. DNA of the CDR3: TGTGCCAGCAGCGTAGATCCCCGGACAGGGGTCTCTGGAAACACCATATATTTT. Translated: CASSVDPRTGVSGNTIYF.